One sample yielded the 26 T cell receptor beta chains listed below, sequenced in a study of response to subunit inactivated influenza vaccine. Using its own MiXCR run on the RT-PCR reads, TCRdb lists one record per CDR3 protein. The data contain over 150,000 distinct CDR3 sequences, approximately 9.2% of them singletons. This sample comprised non-naive T cells sorted from PBMCs, obtained on the day of vaccination. These receptors originate from a man in his fifties or sixties who received an inactivated influenza vaccine.

This clonotype was observed a handful of times. J is TRBJ2-2 and V is TRBV3-1; D uncertain. CDR1 and CDR2 from the germline V gene are LGHDT and YNNKEL (reference sequence). V lost 3 bases and J lost 8, with 19 bases in between. This CDR3 region has 16 residues. This chain's CDR3 is CASSHSGRLTYGELFF. The CDR3 nucleotides are TGTGCCAGCAGCCACTCAGGACGGTTGACATATGGGGAGCTGTTTTTT.

This clonotype has only a few counts. V and J are TRBV7-2 and TRBJ2-1; D unresolved. This CDR3 is built from 16 residues. The germline V gene has CDR1 SGHTA and CDR2 FQGNSA. V dropped 2 bases and J dropped 0 bases, with 11 bases sitting between them. The CDR3 here is CASSLSRFSSYNEQFF. For the CDR3, the DNA is TGTGCCAGCAGCTTAAGTAGGTTTAGCTCCTACAATGAGCAGTTCTTC.

This clonotype showed up just a few times. Written as DNA, the CDR3 is TGTGCCAGCAGTTTATCGGTAGGGCTACATGAAAAACTGTTTTTT. As protein: CASSLSVGLHEKLFF. This chain links TRBV27 with TRBJ1-4; D is ambiguous. V lost 0 bases and J 6 bases, leaving 11 bases between the germline ends. This CDR3 region has 15 residues. CDR1 is MNHEY and CDR2 is SMNVEV in the germline V gene (reference sequence).

The rearrangement uses TRBV6-1 and TRBJ1-5; D not certain. Germline values: CDR1 MNHNS, CDR2 SASEGT. The CDR3 covers 14 residues. Trimming removed 7 bases from V and 3 bases from J, with 13 bases in between. The CDR3 bases are TGTGCCAGCAACCTTCTGACCTCCAATCAGCCCCAGCATTTT. It yields the protein CASNLLTSNQPQHF.

This clonotype was seen at least ten times. The gene calls are TRBV6-1 and TRBJ1-2; 7 nucleotides align to TRBD1. Germline trimming cut 6 bases from V and 7 bases from J; bases unmatched to any gene: 8. Germline-derived CDR1 and CDR2 are MNHNS and SASEGT. This CDR3 spans 13 amino acids. This CDR3 is CASSRGQAAGYTF. The CDR3 bases are TGTGCCAGCAGCCGAGGACAGGCGGCTGGCTACACCTTC.

This clonotype showed up many times. The V gene is TRBV28, the J gene TRBJ1-5; the D is unclear. The CDR3 is 13 amino acids. CDR1 MDHEN and CDR2 SYDVKM come from the germline V gene. The germline V and J ends were trimmed by 4 bases and 5 bases, with 9 bases remaining between them. The CDR3 is CASSWRSYQPQHF. The CDR3 coding sequence is TGTGCCAGCAGTTGGAGGTCCTATCAGCCCCAGCATTTT. Filled out from reference TRBV28 and TRBJ1-5, the complete variable domain reads DVKVTQSSRYLVKRTGEKVFLECVQDMDHENMFWYRQDPGLGLRLIYFSYDVKMKEKGDIPEGYSVSREKKERFSLILESASTNQTSMYLCASSWRSYQPQHFGDGTRLSIL.

The genes are TRBV7-9 and TRBJ1-2, with TRBD1 matching 7 bases. CDR1 is SEHNR, CDR2 FQNEAQ, per germline (reference sequence). V gave up 3 bases and J gave up 5 bases; unmatched junction bases: 3. This CDR3 contains 13 residues. The CDR3 sequence is CASSFRGGYGYTF. In nucleotides, the CDR3 is TGTGCCAGCAGCTTCAGGGGGGGGTATGGCTACACCTTC.

This clonotype appeared many times. The chain uses TRBV7-9 and TRBJ1-2, with a tentative D call TRBD1 (6 bases). V was clipped by 1 base and J by 5 bases, with 11 bases between them. The CDR3 totals 14 residues. CDR1 is SEHNR and CDR2 is FQNEAQ in the germline V gene (reference sequence). CDR3 nucleotide sequence: TGTGCCAGCAGCTTAGGGACAGCGAAGTATGGCTACACCTTC. As protein: CASSLGTAKYGYTF.

There are a few counts of this clonotype. One end of the junction fails to match germline, which may point to a read error. The chain recombines TRBV4-1 with TRBJ2-2; the D gene is possibly TRBD2 (6 bases). CDR1 is MGHRA, CDR2 YSYEKL, per germline. The CDR3 loop spans 16 amino acids. CDR3 residues: CASSQGGLAKTGELFF. CDR3 nucleotides: TGCGCCAGCAGCCAAGGGGGACTCGCGAAAACCGGGGAGCTGTTTTTT.

The J gene is TRBJ2-2, the V gene TRBV11-2, with D unresolved. Per the germline V gene, CDR1 is SGHAT and CDR2 is FQNNGV. V shed 2 bases and J shed 2 bases, with 6 bases lying between them. The CDR3 extends over 14 amino acids. Here the CDR3 DNA reads TGTGCCAGCAGCTTACAGAGAAACACCGGGGAGCTGTTTTTT. Encoded protein: CASSLQRNTGELFF.

This clonotype was detected a few times. The chain links TRBV5-5 to TRBJ2-1, with unresolved D. The CDR3 consists of 15 residues. Germline-derived CDR1 and CDR2 are SGHKS and YYEKEE (reference sequence). V was shortened by 4 bases and J by 2 bases, with 13 bases between the two germline ends. The CDR3, as DNA: TGTGCCAGCAGCCAGCTCAACCACCCCTACAATGAGCAGTTCTTC. It translates to CASSQLNHPYNEQFF.

The chain employs TRBV12-3 or TRBV12-4 and TRBJ2-7; 7 nucleotides agree with TRBD1. The V segment lost 6 bases and the J segment 2 bases; nucleotides outside the gene matches: 7. There are 14 residues in the CDR3. For the CDR3, the DNA is TGTGCCAGCAGCGCTACTGACAGGGCCTACGAGCAGTACTTC. Protein: CASSATDRAYEQYF.

The rearrangement uses TRBV28 and TRBJ2-5; 10 bases align to TRBD2. CDR3 size: 18 residues. V was clipped by 6 bases and J by 5 bases; unmatched bases: 18. CDR1 is MDHEN and CDR2 is SYDVKM in the germline V gene. CDR3 amino acids: CASSPRLAGIQGRETQYF. The CDR3 coding sequence is TGTGCCAGCAGCCCTAGACTAGCGGGTATCCAAGGGCGGGAGACCCAGTACTTC.

This clonotype turned up a few times. This chain links TRBV11-2 with TRBJ2-3; a weak D match, TRBD2 (6 bases). Trimming removed 4 bases at V and 2 bases at J, with 13 bases between. The V gene's germline CDR1 is SGHAT and CDR2 FQNNGV. This CDR3 is 15 amino acids long. CDR3 residues: CASSSSVLPTDTQYF. DNA of the CDR3: TGTGCCAGCAGCTCTAGCGTCCTACCCACAGATACGCAGTATTTT.

The gene calls are TRBV6-1 and TRBJ2-2; TRBD1 aligns across 7 bases. J gave up 10 bases and V 4 bases, and 9 bases lay outside the gene matches. Germline V gives CDR1 MNHNS, CDR2 SASEGT. The CDR3 consists of 14 residues. This chain's CDR3 is CASSAYRGMEELFF. CDR3 DNA: TGTGCCAGCAGTGCTTACAGGGGAATGGAGGAGCTGTTTTTT.

The V call is TRBV29-1, the J call TRBJ2-5; weak D call: TRBD1 (5 bases). Germline V gene lookup returns CDR1 SQVTM and CDR2 ANQGSEA. This CDR3 region has 14 residues. The V and J ends lost 3 bases and 5 bases respectively, with 16 bases between them. The CDR3 DNA reads as TGCAGCGTTGATTTACAAGGGGATGGGGAGACCCAGTACTTC. Encoded protein: CSVDLQGDGETQYF. The full variable domain, completed using reference TRBV29-1 and TRBJ2-5, is SAVISQKPSRDICQRGTSLTIQCQVDSQVTMMFWYRQQPGQSLTLIATANQGSEATYESGFVIDKFPISRPNLTFSTLTVSNMSPEDSSIYLCSVDLQGDGETQYFGPGTRLLVL.

The sample holds one count of this clonotype. The J gene is TRBJ2-1, the V gene TRBV7-9; possibly TRBD1 for D (7 bases). Germline loops: CDR1 SEHNR, CDR2 FQNEAQ (reference sequence). The CDR3 runs 14 residues. V lost 7 bases and J 9 bases, leaving 19 bases between the germline ends. CDR3 in amino acids: CASIQVEGASEQFF. CDR3 nucleotides: TGTGCCAGCATTCAGGTGGAGGGGGCGAGTGAGCAGTTCTTC.

V is TRBV12-3 or TRBV12-4 and J is TRBJ2-1; 12 bases align to TRBD2. J gave up 7 bases and V 2 bases, and 6 bases lay outside the gene matches. CDR3 length: 16 amino acids. Here the CDR3 DNA reads TGTGCCAGCAGTTTATCCTGGACTAGCGGGGCGAATGAGCAGTTCTTC. It yields the protein CASSLSWTSGANEQFF.

In its sample, this clonotype was seen many times. The J gene is TRBJ2-5, the V gene TRBV5-1; TRBD2 matches 13 bases. Germline V gene data show CDR1 as SGHRS and CDR2 as YFSETQ. This CDR3 region has 16 residues. With 4 bases clipped from V and 2 bases from J, the junction kept 5 bases outside the gene matches. Written as DNA, the CDR3 is TGCGCCAGCAGCCAAGAGGGACTAGCGGGGCAAGAGACCCAGTACTTC. As protein: CASSQEGLAGQETQYF.

V is TRBV4-3 and J is TRBJ2-7; 7 positions agree with TRBD1. The CDR3 is 12 residues long. Germline CDR1 is LGHNA and CDR2 is YSLEER. After removal of 6 bases from V and 6 bases from J, the junction contained 5 bases not matched to a gene. The CDR3 protein is CASSQTGAEQYF. The CDR3 nucleotides read TGCGCCAGCAGTCAAACAGGGGCCGAGCAGTACTTC.

This clonotype was detected only a few times. The chain uses TRBV6-1 and TRBJ1-6; maybe TRBD1 (6 bases). The CDR3 loop spans 16 amino acids. The germline CDR1 and CDR2 sequences are MNHNS and SASEGT. The germline V and J ends were trimmed by 6 bases and 4 bases, with 16 bases remaining between them. CDR3 region: CASSRALDSYNSPLHF. CDR3 sequence (DNA): TGTGCCAGCAGCCGAGCTTTGGACAGTTATAATTCACCCCTCCACTTT.

This chain connects TRBV24-1 to TRBJ2-5, with a weak D call TRBD2 (6 bases). Looked up from germline, CDR1 is KGHDR and CDR2 is SFDVKD. The CDR3 consists of 16 residues. V was pared by 1 base and J by 2 bases, with 13 bases between. Written as DNA, the CDR3 is TGTGCCACCAGTGATTTATTGTTCGGGGGACAAGAGACCCAGTACTTC. Its protein product is CATSDLLFGGQETQYF.

The chain recombines TRBV11-2 with TRBJ2-5, with D perhaps TRBD1 (6 bases). V was shortened by 3 bases and J by 0 bases, with 11 bases between the two germline ends. This CDR3 has 15 amino acids. CDR1 is SGHAT and CDR2 is FQNNGV in the germline V gene. The CDR3 is CASSLGTHNQETQYF. CDR3 DNA sequence: TGTGCCAGCAGCTTGGGGACACATAACCAAGAGACCCAGTACTTC.

The chain links TRBV20-1 to TRBJ2-7; D remains unclear. The CDR3 totals 14 residues. Per the germline V gene, CDR1 is DFQATT and CDR2 is SNEGSKA (reference sequence). Trimming left V 6 bases short and J 3 bases short, with 18 bases between. The CDR3: CSALWSQGIYEQYF. The DNA of the CDR3 is TGCAGTGCCCTATGGTCTCAAGGAATCTACGAGCAGTACTTC.

This clonotype has just a few counts. The chain links TRBV20-1 to TRBJ2-1; D remains unclear. The CDR3 is 14 residues long. V was cut by 5 bases and J by 7 bases, with 18 bases left in between. Germline lookup yields CDR1 DFQATT and CDR2 SNEGSKA (reference sequence). This chain's CDR3 is CSAQRGRPGNEQFF. The CDR3 DNA reads TGCAGTGCTCAGCGAGGTAGGCCTGGGAATGAGCAGTTCTTC.

This clonotype was seen many times. V usage is TRBV29-1 and J usage is TRBJ1-1; no firm D call. CDR3 size: 13 residues. The V and J ends lost 5 bases and 1 base respectively, with 11 bases between them. Germline V gene lookup returns CDR1 SQVTM and CDR2 ANQGSEA. The CDR3 protein is CSVTRATNTEAFF. The DNA for the CDR3 is TGCAGCGTTACGAGAGCGACGAACACTGAAGCTTTCTTT.